This T cell receptor beta chain was documented in a study of T cells in Graves' hyperthyroidism and ophthalmopathy. This CDR3 region has 13 residues. With 3 bases removed from V and 11 bases from J, the gap between germline ends came to 16 bases. In germline, CDR1 is MNHGY, CDR2 SVAAGI. With a duration under 2 months, the hyperthyroidism was newly diagnosed in patients aged 18 to 65. Orbital computed tomography, thyroid ultrasound, serum thyroxine and TRAb, and clinical symptoms together informed the diagnoses. Cells are PBMCs isolated from approximately 9.2 ml of fresh blood. From RNA transcripts, TCR beta CDR3 regions were amplified. TCR CDR3 regions were first amplified by RT-PCR with HTBI primers. TCRdb processed the multiplex PCR reads anew with MiXCR; each CDR3 protein has one entry. This sample has 540,000 or so distinct CDR3 sequences, with approximately 14% found just once.

The sequencing input was blood. The chain combines TRBV6-9 with TRBJ1-1; D is ambiguous. The receptor comes from a young woman with Graves' hyperthyroidism. This chain's CDR3 is CASSYSGNQLAFF. The CDR3 bases are TGTGCCAGCAGTTACTCCGGTAATCAGTTGGCTTTCTTT.